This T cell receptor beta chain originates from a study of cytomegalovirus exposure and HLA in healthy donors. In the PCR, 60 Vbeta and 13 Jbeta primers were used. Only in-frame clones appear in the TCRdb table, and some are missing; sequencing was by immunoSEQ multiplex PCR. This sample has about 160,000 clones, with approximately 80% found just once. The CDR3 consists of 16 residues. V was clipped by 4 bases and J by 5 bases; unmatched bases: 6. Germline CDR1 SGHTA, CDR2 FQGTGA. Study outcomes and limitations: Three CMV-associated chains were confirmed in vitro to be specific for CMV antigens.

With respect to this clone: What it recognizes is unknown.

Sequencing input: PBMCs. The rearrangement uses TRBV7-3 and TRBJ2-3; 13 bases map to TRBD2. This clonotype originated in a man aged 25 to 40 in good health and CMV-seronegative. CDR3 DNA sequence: TGTGCCAGCAGCTCCGGACTAGCGGGAGTTCAAGATACGCAGTATTTT. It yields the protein CASSSGLAGVQDTQYF.